This T cell receptor (beta chain) was sequenced for a study of control samples from healthy donors and cancer patients (dated by TCRdb to the early 2020s). Turning to this clone: The target of this receptor is not known. No base quality information exists; no much larger clone differs at one position.

Library creation used the immunoSEQ multiplex PCR assay. The table comes from immuneACCESS by way of TCRdb, which keeps in-frame sequences with V and J called. Part of the clones is missing from these tables; in studies checked, under half for an unresolved V gene and the rest for unknown reasons. Within this sample are roughly 150,000 clones, with roughly 92% of them counted one time only. In total, the top ten clones hold approximately 0.7% of the sample. CDR1 LNHDA and CDR2 SQIVND are derived from the germline V gene (reference sequence). From its cysteine to its phenylalanine, the CDR3 spans 13 amino acids. Only the CDR3 region is kept as DNA, spanning 39 bases read in frame from base 1. Relative to germline, V is 5 bases shorter and J is 3 bases shorter, with 8 bases between their ends.

The TCR originated in a woman aged 25-40 years in good health. The chain is made from TRBV19 and TRBJ1-5, with the D gene not clear enough to name. The sequenced sample consisted of blood. The sequence in DNA is TGTGCCAGTAGTTGGGAAACCAATCAGCCCCAGCATTTT. Its protein product is CASSWETNQPQHF.